This T cell receptor beta chain was identified during a study of shared clonotypes between healthy human individuals. This table comes from immunoSEQ multiplex PCR, and its TCRdb copy is limited to in-frame clones, with some not included. The sample contains 950,000 to 1,100,000 clones, 70% to 80% of which appear only once. The sequenced material came from memory CD4+ T cells sorted from blood. Subset given: CD45RA-negative fraction. The source is a man between 18 and 35 years old in good health.

The CDR3 region has the DNA TGTGCCAGCAGCTTAAGTTCGGGGATCACTAATGAAAAACTGTTTTTT. It is translated as CASSLSSGITNEKLFF. The chain combines TRBV7-2 with TRBJ1-4, with D unresolved. This CDR3 is built from 16 residues. Germline CDR1 reads SGHTA; CDR2 reads FQGNSA. The V gene lost 2 bases and the J gene lost 2 bases, with 12 bases spanning the gap.